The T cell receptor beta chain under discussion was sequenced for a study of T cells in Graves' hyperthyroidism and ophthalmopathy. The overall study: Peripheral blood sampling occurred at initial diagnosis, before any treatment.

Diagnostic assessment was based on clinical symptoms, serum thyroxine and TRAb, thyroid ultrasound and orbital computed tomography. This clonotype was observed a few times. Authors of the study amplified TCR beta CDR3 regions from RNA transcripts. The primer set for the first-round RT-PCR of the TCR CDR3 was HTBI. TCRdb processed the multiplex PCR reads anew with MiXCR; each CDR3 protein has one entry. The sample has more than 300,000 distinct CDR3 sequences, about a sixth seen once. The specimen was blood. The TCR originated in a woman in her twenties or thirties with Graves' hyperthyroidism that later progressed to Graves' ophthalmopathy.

The CDR3 nucleotides are TGTGCCAGCAGCTTGGGCAGGTACTACGAGCAGTACTTC. This translates into CASSLGRYYEQYF. The rearrangement uses TRBV11-2 and TRBJ2-7; D unclear. The CDR3 runs to 13 residues. Germline V CDR1 and CDR2: SGHAT, FQNNGV. Trimming left V 3 bases short and J 3 bases short, with 9 bases between.